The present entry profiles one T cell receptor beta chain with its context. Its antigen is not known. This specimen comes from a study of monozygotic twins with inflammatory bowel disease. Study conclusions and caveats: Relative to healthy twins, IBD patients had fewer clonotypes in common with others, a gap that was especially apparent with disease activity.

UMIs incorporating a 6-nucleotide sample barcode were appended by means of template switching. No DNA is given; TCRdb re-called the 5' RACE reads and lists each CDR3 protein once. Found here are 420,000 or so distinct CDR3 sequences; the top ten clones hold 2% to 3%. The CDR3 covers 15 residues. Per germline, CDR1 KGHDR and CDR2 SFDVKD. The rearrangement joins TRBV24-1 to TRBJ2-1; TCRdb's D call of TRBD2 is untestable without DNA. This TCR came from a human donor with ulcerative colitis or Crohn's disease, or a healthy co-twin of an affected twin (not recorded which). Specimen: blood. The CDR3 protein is CATSEPGTLGGEQFF.